Below, 14 T cell receptor beta chains from the same sample are listed, as sequenced in a study of blood T cell repertoires in COVID-19. Method: immunoSEQ multiplex PCR; TCRdb's copy keeps in-frame clones and lacks some. The sample contains roughly 88,000 clones, 80% to 90% of which appear only once. Source material: peripheral blood. These receptors were collected from an elderly woman with acute or convalescent COVID-19.

This chain joins TRBV9 and TRBJ1-2; D call uncertain. V was shortened by 3 bases and J by 3 bases, with 9 bases between the two germline ends. Looked up from germline, CDR1 is SGDLS and CDR2 is YYNGEE. The CDR3 sequence is 13 residues long. The CDR3 region has the DNA TGTGCCAGCAGCGCATCGGGGTACTATGGCTACACCTTC. Amino acids: CASSASGYYGYTF.

The genes are TRBV5-6 and TRBJ1-1; D gene ambiguous. Germline loops: CDR1 SGHDT, CDR2 YYEEEE. The CDR3 length is 15 residues. The V end was cut by 0 bases, the J end by 5 bases, with 14 bases between. This CDR3 is CASSLAGPGRTEAFF. CDR3 nucleotides: TGTGCCAGCAGCTTGGCGGGTCCGGGAAGGACTGAAGCTTTCTTT.

This chain joins TRBV9 and TRBJ2-3; maybe TRBD1 (6 bases). Deletions cut 5 bases from V and 1 base from J, with 17 bases between. The CDR3 is 16 amino acids. CDR1 is SGDLS and CDR2 is YYNGEE in the germline V gene. The CDR3 loop reads CASSQLQGRRTDTQYF. The DNA of the CDR3 is TGTGCCAGCAGTCAACTGCAGGGGAGACGCACAGATACGCAGTATTTT.

V is TRBV5-6 and J is TRBJ2-5, with D perhaps TRBD1 (6 bases). CDR3 size: 15 residues. Germline V gene sequence: CDR1 SGHDT, CDR2 YYEEEE. V dropped 6 bases and J dropped 1 base, with 16 bases sitting between them. CDR3 bases: TGTGCCAGCACCCTGGTCAGGGGTCCCCAAGAGACCCAGTACTTC. This translates into CASTLVRGPQETQYF.

V and J are TRBV6-6 and TRBJ1-4; D is unclear. V was cut by 6 bases and J by 4 bases, with 18 bases left in between. The germline V gene encodes CDR1 MNHNY and CDR2 SVGAGI (reference sequence). The CDR3 extends over 16 amino acids. The CDR3 is CASRSRARRNNEKLFF. The DNA for the CDR3 is TGTGCCAGCAGATCGCGGGCGCGACGGAATAATGAAAAACTGTTTTTT.

The chain couples TRBV6-5 to TRBJ2-7, with no clear D. This CDR3 region has 13 residues. The V end was cut by 8 bases, the J end by 0 bases, with 11 bases between. In germline, CDR1 is MNHEY, CDR2 SVGAGI. The CDR3 DNA sequence: TGTGCCAGCGGGTTAGAGGCCTCCTACGAGCAGTACTTC. This gives the protein CASGLEASYEQYF.

The chain uses TRBV11-3 and TRBJ1-3; D uncertain. The germline V gene has CDR1 SGHNT and CDR2 YENEEA. V lost 5 bases and J lost 0, with 11 bases in between. CDR3 length equals 15 residues. As DNA, the CDR3 is TGTGCCAGCAGCCCGCTGCAGTACTCTGGAAACACCATATATTTT. Its translation is CASSPLQYSGNTIYF.

V is TRBV7-8 and J is TRBJ1-1; a possible D gene is TRBD1 (5 bases). The CDR3 has 18 amino acids. Deletions cut 1 base from V and 0 bases from J, with 18 bases between. CDR1 and CDR2 from the germline V gene are SGHVS and FQNEAQ. The CDR3 DNA sequence: TGTGCCAGCAGCTTAGTCGCACCCGGGGGAATCATGAACACTGAAGCTTTCTTT. Amino acids: CASSLVAPGGIMNTEAFF. The full variable domain, rest sourced from reference TRBV7-8 and TRBJ1-1, is GAGVSQSPRYKVAKRGQDVALRCDPISGHVSLFWYQQALGQGPEFLTYFQNEAQLDKSGLPSDRFFAERPEGSVSTLKIQRTQQEDSAVYLCASSLVAPGGIMNTEAFFGQGTRLTVV.

The rearrangement joins TRBV19 to TRBJ2-7; possibly TRBD1 for D (5 bases). CDR1 is LNHDA, CDR2 SQIVND, per germline (reference sequence). The CDR3 sequence is 13 residues long. V lost 7 bases and J lost 3, with 13 bases in between. The CDR3 DNA follows: TGTGCCAGTAAAGAGACAGCCGGCTACGAGCAGTACTTC. It yields the protein CASKETAGYEQYF.

The rearrangement links TRBV7-9 to TRBJ1-2, with 8 bases aligning to TRBD1. The ends lost 5 bases at V and 6 bases at J; junction bases unmatched: 5. Germline CDR1 reads SEHNR; CDR2 reads FQNEAQ (reference sequence). The CDR3 loop spans 13 amino acids. This CDR3 is CASSAQGAHGYTF. CDR3 DNA sequence: TGTGCCAGCAGCGCCCAGGGGGCACATGGCTACACCTTC.

This clone is a singleton in its sample. The chain links TRBV5-1 to TRBJ1-4; no clear D. The CDR3 runs to 14 residues. Trimming cost V 4 bases and J 5 bases, with 12 bases left between them. Germline assignment: CDR1 SGHRS and CDR2 YFSETQ. The CDR3 nucleotides are TGCGCCAGCAGCCCCGCCCCCGGGAATGAAAAACTGTTTTTT. Protein product: CASSPAPGNEKLFF.

The genes are TRBV18 and TRBJ2-1; no clear D. The CDR3 is made up of 12 amino acids. The ends were cut back, 1 base at V and 7 bases at J, with 5 bases in the middle. CDR1 is KGHSH, CDR2 LQKENI, per germline. CDR3 sequence (DNA): TGTGCCAGCTCACCACGCGTTAATGAGCAGTTCTTC. It yields the protein CASSPRVNEQFF.

This chain links TRBV30 with TRBJ1-2; TRBD1 aligns across 9 bases. Germline assignment: CDR1 GTSNPN and CDR2 SVGIG (reference sequence). The CDR3 spans 17 residues. V lost 0 bases to trimming and J lost 8 bases; unmatched junction nucleotides: 16. The CDR3 coding sequence is TGTGCCTGGAGTGTACGGGGGACAGGGAGGGCTCTGTGGGGCTACACCTTC. Translating it yields CAWSVRGTGRALWGYTF.

This sequence joins TRBV4-3 and TRBJ2-7, with 12 bases lining up with TRBD1. The CDR3 consists of 15 residues. Germline values: CDR1 LGHNA, CDR2 YSLEER. The junction had 6 bases not matched to a gene; V was cut back by 3 bases and J by 6 bases. The CDR3 protein is CASSHVGQGAVEQYF. CDR3 DNA sequence: TGCGCCAGCAGCCATGTGGGACAGGGGGCTGTCGAGCAGTACTTC.